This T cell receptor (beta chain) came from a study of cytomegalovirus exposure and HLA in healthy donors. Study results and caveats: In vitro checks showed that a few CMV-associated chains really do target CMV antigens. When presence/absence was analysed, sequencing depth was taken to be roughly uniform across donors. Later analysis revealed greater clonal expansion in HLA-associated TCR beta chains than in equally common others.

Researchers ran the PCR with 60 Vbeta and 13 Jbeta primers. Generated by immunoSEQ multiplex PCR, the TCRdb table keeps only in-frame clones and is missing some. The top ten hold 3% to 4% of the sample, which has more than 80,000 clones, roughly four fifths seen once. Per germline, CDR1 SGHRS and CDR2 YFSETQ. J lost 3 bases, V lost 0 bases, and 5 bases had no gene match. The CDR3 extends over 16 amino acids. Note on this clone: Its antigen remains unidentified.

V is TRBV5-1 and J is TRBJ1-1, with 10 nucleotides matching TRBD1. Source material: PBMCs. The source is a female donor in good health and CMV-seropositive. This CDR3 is CASSLGTGGFDTEAFF. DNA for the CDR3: TGCGCCAGCAGCTTGGGGACAGGGGGATTTGACACTGAAGCTTTCTTT.